These 27 T cell receptor beta chains came from one sample sequenced in a study of beta chain features in type 1 diabetes. Their recognized antigens are unknown. General study findings and limits: When Type 1 diabetes patients were examined, their TCRB CDR3s proved moderately but significantly shorter in all four CD4+ subsets.

Expressed TCRB transcripts were sequenced, since all the RNA that had been isolated was reverse transcribed. Some clones are missing from TCRdb's copy, which holds only in-frame ones; the method was immunoSEQ multiplex PCR. The sample has approximately 260,000 clones, 24% seen once. Sequenced input: naive CD4+ T cells from blood. These receptors were collected from a woman aged 25 to 45 with type 1 diabetes.

There are a few counts of this clone. The J gene is TRBJ2-3, the V gene TRBV5-1, with no clear D. The CDR3 spans 14 residues. The V end lost 0 bases, the J end lost 0 bases, and 5 bases lay between the germline ends. Looked up from germline, CDR1 is SGHRS and CDR2 is YFSETQ. In nucleotides, the CDR3 is TGCGCCAGCAGCTTGGCCGTAAGCACAGATACGCAGTATTTT. It specifies CASSLAVSTDTQYF.

V is TRBV9 and J is TRBJ2-1; D uncertain. The CDR3 spans 12 residues. The ends were cut back, 3 bases at V and 3 bases at J, with 4 bases in the middle. Germline lookup yields CDR1 SGDLS and CDR2 YYNGEE. This CDR3 reads CASSASYNEQFF. In nucleotides, the CDR3 is TGTGCCAGCAGCGCTAGCTACAATGAGCAGTTCTTC. Full variable domain (rest looked up from reference TRBV9 and TRBJ2-1): DSGVTQTPKHLITATGQRVTLRCSPRSGDLSVYWYQQSLDQGLQFLIQYYNGEERAKGNILERFSAQQFPDLHSELNLSSLELGDSALYFCASSASYNEQFFGPGTRLTVL.

The chain has TRBV9 and TRBJ2-5, with a tentative D call TRBD2 (6 bases). CDR1 is SGDLS, CDR2 YYNGEE, per germline. With 4 bases removed from V and 5 bases from J, the gap between germline ends came to 15 bases. The CDR3 has 14 amino acids. CDR3 in amino acids: CASSPGLVLETQYF. The CDR3 DNA is TGTGCCAGCAGCCCGGGACTGGTACTGGAGACCCAGTACTTC.

The rearrangement links TRBV27 to TRBJ2-1; a possible D gene is TRBD2 (6 bases). The V end lost 6 bases, the J end lost 5 bases, and 11 bases lay between the germline ends. The CDR3 spans 13 residues. Germline V gene lookup returns CDR1 MNHEY and CDR2 SMNVEV (reference sequence). CDR3 amino acids: CASRLTSHNEQFF. The CDR3, as DNA: TGTGCCAGCAGGCTAACTAGCCACAATGAGCAGTTCTTC.

This clone appeared a few times. The V gene is TRBV23-1, the J gene TRBJ1-4, with 11 bases matching TRBD1. Being an ORF, TRBV23-1 has a function that is uncertain. After removal of 10 bases from V and 8 bases from J, the junction contained 9 bases not matched to a gene. The CDR3 loop spans 14 amino acids. DNA of the CDR3: TGCGCCATTCTCTCGGACAGGGGGCAGGAAAAACTGTTTTTT. Protein product: CAILSDRGQEKLFF.

This clone was recorded a few times. At one end the junction does not follow the germline gene, possibly because of a read error. The rearrangement links TRBV7-7 to TRBJ2-1, with TRBD2 matching 13 bases. CDR3 length: 16 residues. Looked up from germline, CDR1 is SSHAT and CDR2 is FNYEAQ (reference sequence). The CDR3 is CASSLAGTSGTNEQFF. CDR3 sequence (DNA): TGTGCTAGCAGCTTAGCGGGGACTAGCGGGACCAATGAGCAGTTCTTC.

The sample holds a few counts of this clone. At the DNA level, this CDR3 is encoded by other sequences in the same sample as well. V is TRBV30 and J is TRBJ1-2; D is unresolved. V gave up 0 bases and J gave up 4 bases, with 6 bases separating them. The V gene's germline CDR1 is GTSNPN and CDR2 SVGIG (reference sequence). The CDR3 spans 12 residues. The CDR3 nucleotides read TGTGCCTGGAGTGTAACAGTCTATGGCTACACCTTC. Protein product: CAWSVTVYGYTF.

This sequence joins TRBV29-1 and TRBJ2-1; 13 bases are a match to TRBD2. The CDR3 sequence is 14 residues long. CDR1 and CDR2 from the germline V gene are SQVTM and ANQGSEA. The ends lost 7 bases at V and 9 bases at J; junction bases unmatched: 9. The CDR3 region has the DNA TGCAGCGGGACTGGACTAGCGGGAGCACTTGAGCAGTTCTTC. It is translated as CSGTGLAGALEQFF.

The chain links TRBV18 to TRBJ2-5, with TRBD2 matching 7 bases. The CDR3 loop spans 15 amino acids. Germline CDR1 KGHSH, CDR2 LQKENI. V lost 3 bases to trimming and J lost 1 base; unmatched junction nucleotides: 5. The CDR3 nucleotides are TGTGCCAGCTCACCTTCGACTAGCCTCCAAGAGACCCAGTACTTC. This sequence encodes CASSPSTSLQETQYF.

The sample holds one count of this clone. The CDR3 spells CASSLETGGETQYF. The CDR3 bases are TGTGCCAGCAGCTTAGAAACGGGAGGGGAGACCCAGTACTTC. This chain connects TRBV7-6 to TRBJ2-5, with 8 bases matching TRBD2. V shed 1 base and J 5 bases; nucleotides not matched to a gene: 3. CDR1 is SGHVS, CDR2 FNYEAQ, per germline. This CDR3 comprises 14 residues.

The gene calls are TRBV5-4 and TRBJ2-2; D is possibly TRBD1 (5 bases). V gave up 4 bases and J gave up 3 bases, with 10 bases separating them. Germline-derived CDR1 and CDR2 are SGHNT and YYREEE (reference sequence). CDR3 size: 14 residues. The CDR3 region is CASSTRQYTGELFF. The CDR3 DNA reads TGTGCCAGCAGCACCAGACAGTACACCGGGGAGCTGTTTTTT.

This clone was seen more than once but under ten times. The V call is TRBV25-1, the J call TRBJ1-2, with a tentative D call TRBD1 (6 bases). Germline values: CDR1 MGHDK, CDR2 SYGVNS. V was trimmed by 2 bases and J by 2 bases, leaving 12 bases between them. The CDR3 is made up of 15 amino acids. The CDR3 loop is CASSEDRWSNYGYTF. The CDR3 bases are TGTGCCAGCAGTGAAGACAGGTGGTCGAACTATGGCTACACCTTC.

V gene TRBV28 combines with J gene TRBJ2-7, with D perhaps TRBD2 (6 bases). Trimming stripped 8 bases from V and 6 bases from J, with 29 bases between. The germline gives CDR1 MDHEN, CDR2 SYDVKM. The CDR3 contains 17 residues. The CDR3: CASYSMESGRPSREQYF. CDR3 in DNA: TGTGCCAGCTACTCGATGGAATCGGGGAGGCCCTCCCGCGAGCAGTACTTC.

This clone showed up just a few times. V gene TRBV5-1 combines with J gene TRBJ2-3; D ambiguous. CDR3 length equals 14 residues. The germline V gene has CDR1 SGHRS and CDR2 YFSETQ. Trimming removed 4 bases at V and 0 bases at J, with 9 bases between. CDR3 sequence (DNA): TGCGCCAGCAGCCCGAGGATAAGCACAGATACGCAGTATTTT. The encoded protein is CASSPRISTDTQYF.

This clone has just one count. The J gene is TRBJ2-7, the V gene TRBV5-1; D ambiguous. V lost 0 bases and J 5 bases, leaving 15 bases between the germline ends. The length of the CDR3 is 15 residues. Germline V lookup: CDR1 SGHRS, CDR2 YFSETQ. The CDR3 sequence is CASSLGSWQKNEQYF. The CDR3 DNA follows: TGCGCCAGCAGCTTGGGGAGTTGGCAGAAGAACGAGCAGTACTTC.

This clone has just a few counts. V is TRBV29-1 and J is TRBJ2-1; D may be TRBD2 (6 bases). CDR1 is SQVTM and CDR2 is ANQGSEA in the germline V gene. Trimming shortened V by 3 bases and J by 2 bases, and 17 bases separated the two germline ends. CDR3 size: 16 residues. DNA for the CDR3: TGCAGCGTTGACGGTGGAGGGGCGAATACCTACAATGAGCAGTTCTTC. Amino acids: CSVDGGGANTYNEQFF.

This clone was counted between two and nine times. The chain combines TRBV18 with TRBJ2-3; no clear D. The V gene lost 4 bases and the J gene lost 2 bases, with 7 bases spanning the gap. Germline V gives CDR1 KGHSH, CDR2 LQKENI. The CDR3 is 13 residues long. The CDR3 is CASSLILTDTQYF. As DNA, the CDR3 is TGTGCCAGCTCACTAATACTCACAGATACGCAGTATTTT.

V is TRBV7-3 and J is TRBJ1-2; TRBD1 is a possible D gene (6 bases). The V gene lost 0 bases and the J gene lost 6 bases, with 17 bases spanning the gap. The germline gives CDR1 SGHTA, CDR2 FQGTGA. This CDR3 contains 16 residues. The CDR3 DNA reads as TGTGCCAGCAGCTTAACAGAAGGACAGACAATGGATGGCTACACCTTC. It codes for CASSLTEGQTMDGYTF.

The gene calls are TRBV29-1 and TRBJ1-5, with D unresolved. Germline loops: CDR1 SQVTM, CDR2 ANQGSEA. This CDR3 has 15 amino acids. V was pared by 8 bases and J by 2 bases, with 19 bases between. The CDR3 sequence: CSSVGYPGGNQPQHF. The CDR3 coding sequence is TGCAGCTCCGTCGGGTATCCGGGAGGCAATCAGCCCCAGCATTTT.

The rearrangement joins TRBV30 to TRBJ2-7; D might be TRBD2 (6 bases). The CDR3 totals 12 residues. The V gene lost 4 bases and the J gene lost 2 bases, with 9 bases spanning the gap. Germline V gives CDR1 GTSNPN, CDR2 SVGIG (reference sequence). This CDR3 reads CAWNGGPYEQYF. CDR3 coding DNA: TGTGCCTGGAACGGGGGACCCTACGAGCAGTACTTC.

The rearrangement links TRBV6-5 to TRBJ1-1; D uncertain. The CDR3 sequence is 12 residues long. V dropped 6 bases and J dropped 5 bases, with 10 bases sitting between them. Germline CDR1 is MNHEY and CDR2 is SVGAGI. CDR3 in amino acids: CASRGYSTEAFF. In nucleotides, the CDR3 is TGTGCCAGCAGGGGCTATAGTACTGAAGCTTTCTTT.

The table lists this clone with a few counts. The J gene is TRBJ2-3, the V gene TRBV29-1; no clear D gene. CDR1 is SQVTM and CDR2 is ANQGSEA in the germline V gene. The CDR3 loop spans 13 amino acids. The germline V and J ends were trimmed by 1 base and 0 bases, with 5 bases remaining between them. The CDR3 is CSVEVTSTDTQYF. The CDR3 nucleotides read TGCAGCGTTGAAGTGACTAGCACAGATACGCAGTATTTT.

The gene calls are TRBV4-1 and TRBJ1-5, with D possibly being TRBD1 (5 bases). Germline CDR1 is MGHRA and CDR2 is YSYEKL. The CDR3 length is 16 residues. The ends were cut back, 4 bases at V and 4 bases at J, with 17 bases in the middle. The CDR3 spells CASSRVLGARNQPQHF. The CDR3 region has the DNA TGCGCCAGCAGCCGCGTCCTAGGGGCCCGGAATCAGCCCCAGCATTTT.

About this clone: Other DNA variants within this sample encode the same CDR3. This sequence joins TRBV6-5 and TRBJ2-3, with D unclear. The CDR3 is made up of 13 amino acids. The germline CDR1 and CDR2 sequences are MNHEY and SVGAGI. Trimming left V 2 bases short and J 0 bases short, with 3 bases between. The CDR3 bases are TGTGCCAGCAGTTACCCTAGCACAGATACGCAGTATTTT. Its translation is CASSYPSTDTQYF.

This clone was recorded a few times. J is TRBJ2-7 and V is TRBV29-1; TRBD2 matches 13 bases. V dropped 7 bases and J dropped 4; count of bases not matched to a gene: 7. The CDR3 loop spans 14 amino acids. The V gene's germline CDR1 is SQVTM and CDR2 ANQGSEA. CDR3 bases: TGCAGCGCCCTGGGACTAGCGGGAAGATACGAGCAGTACTTC. Translated, it gives CSALGLAGRYEQYF.

The chain is built from TRBV7-3 and TRBJ2-3; 11 bases map to TRBD2. The V gene end was trimmed by 1 base and the J gene end by 4 bases; junction bases not matched to a gene: 4. The CDR3 runs 16 residues. The V gene's germline CDR1 is SGHTA and CDR2 FQGTGA. The CDR3 region has the DNA TGTGCCAGCAGCTTAAGTACTAGCGGGAGCTCAGATACGCAGTATTTT. It encodes CASSLSTSGSSDTQYF.

The sample holds a few counts of this clone. The chain has TRBV13 and TRBJ2-7; 15 bases agree with TRBD2. Germline loops: CDR1 PRHDT, CDR2 FYEKMQ (reference sequence). This CDR3 contains 20 residues. Losses at the gene ends were 4 bases for V and 4 bases for J; bases not matched to a gene: 17. CDR3 region: CASSYRTGRGLAGGGYEQYF. CDR3 coding DNA: TGTGCCAGCAGCTATAGGACCGGGAGGGGACTAGCGGGAGGAGGATACGAGCAGTACTTC.